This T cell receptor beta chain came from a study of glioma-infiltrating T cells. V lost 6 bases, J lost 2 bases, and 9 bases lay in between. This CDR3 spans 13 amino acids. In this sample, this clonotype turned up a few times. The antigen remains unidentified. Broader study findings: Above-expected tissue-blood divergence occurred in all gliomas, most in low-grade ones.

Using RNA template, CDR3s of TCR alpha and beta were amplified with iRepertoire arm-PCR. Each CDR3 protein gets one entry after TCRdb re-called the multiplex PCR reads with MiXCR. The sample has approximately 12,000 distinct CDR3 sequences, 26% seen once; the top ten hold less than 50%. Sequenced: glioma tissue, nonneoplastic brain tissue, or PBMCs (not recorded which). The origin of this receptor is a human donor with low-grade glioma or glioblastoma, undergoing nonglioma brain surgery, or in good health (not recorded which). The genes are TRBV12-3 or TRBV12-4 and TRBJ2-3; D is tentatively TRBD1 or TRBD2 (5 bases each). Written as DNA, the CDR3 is TGTGCCAGCAGCCGGGGCCCCACAGATACGCAGTATTTT. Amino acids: CASSRGPTDTQYF.